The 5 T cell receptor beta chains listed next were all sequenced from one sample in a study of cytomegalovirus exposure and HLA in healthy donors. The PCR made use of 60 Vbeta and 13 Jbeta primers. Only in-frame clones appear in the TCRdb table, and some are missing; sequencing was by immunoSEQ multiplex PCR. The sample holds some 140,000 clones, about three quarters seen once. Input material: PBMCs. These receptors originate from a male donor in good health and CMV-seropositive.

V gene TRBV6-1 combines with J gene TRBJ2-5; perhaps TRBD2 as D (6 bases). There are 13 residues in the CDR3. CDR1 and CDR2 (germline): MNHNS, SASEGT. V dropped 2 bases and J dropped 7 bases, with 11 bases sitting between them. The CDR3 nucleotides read TGTGCCAGCAGTGAAACGCGGGACGGGACCCAGTACTTC. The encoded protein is CASSETRDGTQYF.

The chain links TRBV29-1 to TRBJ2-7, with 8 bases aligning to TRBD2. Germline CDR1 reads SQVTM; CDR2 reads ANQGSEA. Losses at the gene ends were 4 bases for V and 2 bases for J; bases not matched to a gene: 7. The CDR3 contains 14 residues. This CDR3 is CSVVGGDTPYEQYF. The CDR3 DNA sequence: TGCAGCGTTGTCGGGGGGGACACTCCCTACGAGCAGTACTTC.

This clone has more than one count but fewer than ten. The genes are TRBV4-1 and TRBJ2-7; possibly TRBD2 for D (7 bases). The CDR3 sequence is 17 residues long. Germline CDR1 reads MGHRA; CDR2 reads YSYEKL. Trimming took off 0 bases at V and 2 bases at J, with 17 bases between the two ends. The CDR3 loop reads CASSQEGGAGVPYEQYF. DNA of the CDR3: TGCGCCAGCAGCCAAGAGGGGGGGGCAGGGGTTCCCTACGAGCAGTACTTC.

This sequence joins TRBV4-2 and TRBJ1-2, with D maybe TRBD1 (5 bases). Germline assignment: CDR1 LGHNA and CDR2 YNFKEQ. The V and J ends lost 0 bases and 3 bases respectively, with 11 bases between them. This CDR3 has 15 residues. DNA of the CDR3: TGTGCCAGCAGCCAAGATATCGGGGGATACTATGGCTACACCTTC. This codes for CASSQDIGGYYGYTF.

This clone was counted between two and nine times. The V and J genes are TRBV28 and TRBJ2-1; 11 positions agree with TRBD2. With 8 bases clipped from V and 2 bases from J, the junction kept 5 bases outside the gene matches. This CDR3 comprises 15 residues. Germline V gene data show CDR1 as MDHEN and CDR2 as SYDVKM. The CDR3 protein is CASFDSGRAYNEQFF. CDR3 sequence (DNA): TGTGCCAGCTTCGATAGCGGGAGGGCCTACAATGAGCAGTTCTTC.